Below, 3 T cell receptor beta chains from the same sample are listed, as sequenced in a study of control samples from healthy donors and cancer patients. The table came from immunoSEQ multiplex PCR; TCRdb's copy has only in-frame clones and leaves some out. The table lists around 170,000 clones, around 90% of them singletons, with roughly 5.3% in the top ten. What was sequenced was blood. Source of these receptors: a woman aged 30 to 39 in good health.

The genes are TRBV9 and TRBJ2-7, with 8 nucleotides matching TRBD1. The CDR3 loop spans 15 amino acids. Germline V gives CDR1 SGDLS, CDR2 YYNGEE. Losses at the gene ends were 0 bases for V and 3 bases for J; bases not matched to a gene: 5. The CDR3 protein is CASSVEADRDYEQYF. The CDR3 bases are TGTGCCAGCAGCGTAGAAGCGGACAGGGACTACGAGCAGTACTTC.

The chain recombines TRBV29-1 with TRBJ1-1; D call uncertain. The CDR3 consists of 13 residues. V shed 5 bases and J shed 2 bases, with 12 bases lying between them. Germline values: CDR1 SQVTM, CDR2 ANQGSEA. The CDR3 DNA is TGCAGCGTTAGTAACACCTTAAACACTGAAGCTTTCTTT. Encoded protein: CSVSNTLNTEAFF.

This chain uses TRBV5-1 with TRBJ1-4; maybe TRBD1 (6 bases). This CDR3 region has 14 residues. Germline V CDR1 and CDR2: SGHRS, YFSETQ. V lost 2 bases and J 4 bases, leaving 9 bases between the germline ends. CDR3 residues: CASSLQGSNEKLFF. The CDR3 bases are TGCGCCAGCAGCTTACAGGGAAGTAATGAAAAACTGTTTTTT.